Described below is a single T cell receptor beta chain sequence and its context. No antigen is known for it. The split of CD4+ cells yielded CD45RA+ naive and CD45RA-negative memory subsets. This sample stems from a study of shared clonotypes between healthy human individuals. Study outcomes and limitations: Generally, estimated richness proved larger in naive subsets than it did in memory subsets.

V was pared by 7 bases and J by 3 bases, with 15 bases between. The CDR3 spans 14 residues. The V gene's germline CDR1 is SEHNR and CDR2 FQNEAQ (reference sequence). Assay used: immunoSEQ multiplex PCR; TCRdb lists only in-frame clones, some missing. The top ten hold 0.61% of the sample, which has around 1.1 million clones, around 78% seen once. Sequencing was carried out using memory CD4+ T cells from PBMCs. Subset here: CD45RA-negative fraction. This clonotype was obtained from a man younger than 35 in good health. Some clones in this sample may be carry-over from other donors' samples. This rearrangement joins TRBV7-9 to TRBJ1-1, with D possibly matching TRBD1 (5 bases). CDR3 in amino acids: CASTESRGDTEAFF. The CDR3 DNA follows: TGTGCCAGCACCGAATCGAGGGGTGACACTGAAGCTTTCTTT.